The rows below give T cell receptor beta chains drawn from one sample of a study of T-cell reconstitution after alpha-beta-depleted transplantation in children. TCRdb re-called the PCR reads with MiXCR, one entry per CDR3 protein. The sample records 500,000 to 650,000 distinct CDR3 sequences, 10% to 15% being singletons. Specimen: PBMCs, mostly from graft donor cells, collected 360 days after TCRalphabeta/CD19-depleted stem cell transplant. The receptors derive from a male patient younger than 18 who had a stem cell transplant for acute myeloid leukemia, so the T cells may come from the graft donor. The CDR3 runs from the conserved cysteine through the conserved F or W. D genes are given only for firm matches. For some rows the clone size is stated as once, few or many, or as a class when expanded; others skip it.

many	TRBV18	TRBJ1-6	14	NA	CASSPDRVKSPLHF	TGTGCCAGCTCACCGGACAGAGTAAAGTCACCCCTCCACTTT
NA	TRBV18	TRBJ2-1	17	TRBD2	CASSPHRLGLAGHEQFF	TGTGCCAGCTCACCTCACCGGCTGGGACTAGCGGGACACGAGCAGTTCTTC
few	TRBV6-2/TRBV6-3	TRBJ2-1	14	NA	CASSFGGGDNEQFF	TGTGCCAGCAGTTTTGGTGGAGGGGACAATGAGCAGTTCTTC
few	TRBV4-3	TRBJ2-3	17	TRBD2	CASSPRVREGPTDTQYF	TGCGCCAGCAGCCCTAGGGTACGGGAGGGCCCCACAGATACGCAGTATTTT
few	TRBV5-1	TRBJ2-5	14	NA	CASSLEAAQETQYF	TGCGCCAGCAGCTTGGAGGCAGCACAAGAGACCCAGTACTTC
few	TRBV29-1	TRBJ1-4	14	NA	CSVSLRLGDEKLFF	TGCAGCGTCTCCCTGAGGCTGGGAGACGAAAAACTGTTTTTT
NA	TRBV11-1	TRBJ2-7	20	TRBD2	CASSPARGAGGPNGDYEQYF	TGTGCCAGCAGCCCAGCGAGGGGAGCGGGAGGGCCGAATGGAGATTACGAGCAGTACTTC
few	TRBV6-1	TRBJ1-1	15	NA	CASSGEGGGNTEAFF	TGTGCCAGCAGTGGGGAGGGGGGTGGGAACACTGAAGCTTTCTTT
NA	TRBV9	TRBJ2-3	15	NA	CASSVAVGNTDTQYF	TGTGCCAGCAGCGTAGCTGTCGGGAACACAGATACGCAGTATTTT
few	TRBV20-1	TRBJ1-1	17	NA	CSARAPSKGGEDTEAFF	TGCAGTGCTAGAGCTCCTTCGAAGGGTGGAGAGGACACTGAAGCTTTCTTT
few	TRBV7-9	TRBJ2-7	14	NA	CASRPQGSNYEQYF	TGTGCCAGCAGACCACAGGGAAGTAACTACGAGCAGTACTTC
few	TRBV6-5	TRBJ2-3	18	NA	CASSYSSASGARGDTQYF	TGTGCCAGCAGTTACTCGAGCGCCTCGGGGGCCCGGGGAGATACGCAGTATTTT
few	TRBV20-1	TRBJ1-5	14	NA	CSARSGIFDQPQHF	TGCAGTGCTAGAAGTGGGATTTTTGATCAGCCCCAGCATTTT
many	TRBV20-1	TRBJ2-1	15	TRBD1	CSARGDRGFYNEQFF	TGCAGTGCTAGGGGGGACAGGGGGTTCTACAATGAGCAGTTCTTC
NA	TRBV20-1	TRBJ2-7	14	NA	CSAWAGPSSYEQYF	TGCAGTGCTTGGGCGGGGCCGAGCTCCTACGAGCAGTACTTC
few	TRBV4-2	TRBJ2-1	16	NA	CASSHRRLGSYNEQFF	TGTGCCAGCAGCCATAGACGGCTGGGTTCCTACAATGAGCAGTTCTTC
few	TRBV5-1	TRBJ2-2	17	NA	CASSFLASSVNTGELFF	TGCGCCAGCAGCTTCCTGGCTTCTAGCGTGAACACCGGGGAGCTGTTTTTT
NA	TRBV14	TRBJ2-5	14	NA	CASSQELGWETQYF	TGTGCCAGCAGCCAAGAATTAGGCTGGGAGACCCAGTACTTC
many	TRBV6-2/TRBV6-3	TRBJ2-7	16	NA	CASSYSYTQGPYEQYF	TGTGCCAGCAGTTACTCCTACACGCAGGGACCCTACGAGCAGTACTTC
few	TRBV6-1	TRBJ2-5	16	TRBD2	CASSRGTSGSAETQYF	TGTGCCAGCAGTCGCGGGACTAGCGGGAGTGCGGAGACCCAGTACTTC
many	TRBV6-2/TRBV6-3	TRBJ2-3	13	NA	CASSGANTDTQYF	TGTGCCAGCTCGGGAGCGAACACAGATACGCAGTATTTT
NA	TRBV5-5	TRBJ2-4	18	TRBD1	CASSWDAPGQGAKYIQYF	TGTGCCAGCAGCTGGGACGCACCGGGACAGGGGGCGAAATACATTCAGTACTTC
few	TRBV6-5	TRBJ2-2	17	NA	CASSYSFTTLNTGELFF	TGTGCCAGCAGTTACTCCTTTACTACCCTAAACACCGGGGAGCTGTTTTTT
NA	TRBV20-1	TRBJ2-7	16	TRBD1	CSVRDRGSFPAYEQYF	TGCAGTGTGAGGGACAGGGGCTCTTTCCCGGCCTACGAGCAGTACTTC
few	TRBV28	TRBJ2-5	13	NA	CASRLPRRETQYF	TGTGCCAGCAGACTGCCAAGACGGGAGACCCAGTACTTC
many	TRBV3-1	TRBJ2-1	13	TRBD1	CASSLDRVGEQFF	TGTGCCAGCAGCCTTGACAGGGTGGGTGAGCAGTTCTTC
few	TRBV3-1	TRBJ2-1	20	TRBD2	CASSQDMGEGLSSSYNEQFF	TGTGCCAGCAGCCAAGATATGGGGGAGGGCCTCTCGAGCTCCTACAATGAGCAGTTCTTC
NA	TRBV7-2	TRBJ2-5	14	NA	CASPPAPYQETQYF	TGTGCCAGCCCCCCCGCGCCGTACCAAGAGACCCAGTACTTC
NA	TRBV12-3/TRBV12-4	TRBJ1-3	15	NA	CASNPAGGVGNTIYF	TGTGCCAGCAACCCCGCAGGAGGGGTTGGAAACACCATATATTTT
few	TRBV11-2	TRBJ2-7	17	NA	CASSFQGSPSYSYEQYF	TGTGCCAGCAGCTTCCAGGGGAGTCCCTCTTACTCCTACGAGCAGTACTTC